Below are 15 T cell receptor beta chains sequenced from a single sample in a study of T cells expressing NK-cell markers (TCRdb year 2020). The library was built by means of 5' RACE. Sequencing was performed on an Illumina HiSeq 2000. The reads were reprocessed in TCRdb, with one entry per CDR3 protein sequence and no accompanying DNA. The sample's own table lists 350,000 to 400,000 distinct CDR3 sequences. Roughly 10% of the sample is in the top ten clones. Sequenced input: blood T cells: a sorted CD56 or NKG2C T cell subset, CD4+ or CD8+ T cells, or bulk PBMC T cells (not recorded which). These receptor sequences come from a woman in her forties or fifties in good health. Donor details come from another sample of the same person, matched by shared clones.

V and J are TRBV19 and TRBJ1-3; TCRdb picks TRBD1, but there is no DNA to check that call. The CDR3 is 16 amino acids. Germline CDR1 and CDR2: LNHDA and SQIVND (reference sequence). CDR3 sequence: CASSIGVRGFGNTIYF.

The rearrangement joins TRBV12-3 or TRBV12-4 to TRBJ2-7; TCRdb lists TRBD1, though no DNA is available to test this call. This CDR3 comprises 14 residues. The CDR3: CASIQGAGTYEQYF.

CDR3 residues: CASSPVQGEQFF. The chain recombines TRBV4-1 with TRBJ2-1. CDR3 size: 12 residues. CDR1 and CDR2 from the germline V gene are MGHRA and YSYEKL.

This CDR3 reads CATSGRGDQYF. The chain employs TRBV15 and TRBJ2-5; TCRdb indicates TRBD1, and absent DNA this call remains unverified. Per germline, CDR1 LNHNV and CDR2 YYDKDF (reference sequence). The CDR3 has 11 residues.

The chain employs TRBV3-1 and TRBJ2-7; TCRdb picks TRBD2, but there is no DNA to check that call. Germline CDR1 is LGHDT and CDR2 is YNNKEL (reference sequence). CDR3 size: 19 residues. This chain's CDR3 is CASSYHTTQGGRAAYEQYF.

The chain couples TRBV11-2 to TRBJ2-1; no DNA is available, so the TRBD2 call from TCRdb remains unchecked. This CDR3 has 16 amino acids. The germline V gene has CDR1 SGHAT and CDR2 FQNNGV. The CDR3 region is CASSSRGTSGINEQFF.

This chain joins TRBV5-1 and TRBJ2-5; TCRdb picks TRBD1, but there is no DNA to check that call. This CDR3 region has 12 residues. CDR1 is SGHRS, CDR2 YFSETQ, per germline. This chain's CDR3 is CASRQEGETQYF.

V usage is TRBV28 and J usage is TRBJ2-5; no DNA is available, so the TRBD1 call from TCRdb remains unchecked. CDR1 and CDR2 from the germline V gene are MDHEN and SYDVKM. The CDR3 sequence is 15 residues long. The CDR3 reads CASSFGTGTQETQYF.

J is TRBJ2-4 and V is TRBV20-1; TCRdb outputs TRBD2, but without DNA this stays unchecked. The CDR3 loop spans 15 amino acids. Looked up from germline, CDR1 is DFQATT and CDR2 is SNEGSKA (reference sequence). The CDR3 loop is CSASLAGGDVGIQYF.

The chain uses TRBV2 and TRBJ1-5. The germline V gene has CDR1 SNHLY and CDR2 FYNNEI. The CDR3 covers 16 residues. The CDR3 loop is CASSEETGALNQPQHF.

The rearrangement uses TRBV29-1 and TRBJ2-7; TCRdb designates TRBD2, a call that cannot be tested without DNA. Germline assignment: CDR1 SQVTM and CDR2 ANQGSEA. The CDR3 has 13 residues. The CDR3 loop is CSVVPAGYYEQYF.

The chain combines TRBV7-9 with TRBJ2-1; TCRdb outputs TRBD2, but without DNA this stays unchecked. The germline CDR1 and CDR2 sequences are SEHNR and FQNEAQ (reference sequence). This CDR3 contains 16 residues. The CDR3 protein is CASSSIRVSPYNEQFF.

This chain joins TRBV19 and TRBJ2-6; checking the TCRdb D call of TRBD1 is not possible without DNA. Germline V gives CDR1 LNHDA, CDR2 SQIVND (reference sequence). The CDR3 extends over 17 amino acids. CDR3 in amino acids: CASMFGTGMGGANVLTF.

The chain couples TRBV10-3 to TRBJ2-1; as DNA is missing, the TRBD1 call by TCRdb cannot be tested. CDR3 length: 14 residues. Germline CDR1 and CDR2: ENHRY and SYGVKD. CDR3 region: CAIRAGQGANEQFF.

This chain uses TRBV9 with TRBJ2-3; without DNA, the TCRdb call of TRBD2 cannot be checked. Germline values: CDR1 SGDLS, CDR2 YYNGEE. This CDR3 has 17 amino acids. The CDR3 region is CASSVASGRLSTDTQYF.